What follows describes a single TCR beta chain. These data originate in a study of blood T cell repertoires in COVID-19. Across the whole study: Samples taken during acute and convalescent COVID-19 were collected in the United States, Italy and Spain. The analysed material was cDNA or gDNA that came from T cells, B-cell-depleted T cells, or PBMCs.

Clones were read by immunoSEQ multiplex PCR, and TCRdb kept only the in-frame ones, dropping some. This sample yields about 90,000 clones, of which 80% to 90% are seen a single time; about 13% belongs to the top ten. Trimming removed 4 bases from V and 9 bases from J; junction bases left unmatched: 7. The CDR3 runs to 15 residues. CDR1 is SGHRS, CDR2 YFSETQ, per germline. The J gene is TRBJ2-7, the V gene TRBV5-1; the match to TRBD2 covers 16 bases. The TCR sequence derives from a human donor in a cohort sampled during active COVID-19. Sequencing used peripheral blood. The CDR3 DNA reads TGCGCCAGCAGCGACGGGACTAGCGGGGGGGCCGGGCAGTACTTC. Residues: CASSDGTSGGAGQYF. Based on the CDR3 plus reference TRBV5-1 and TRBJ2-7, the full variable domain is KAGVTQTPRYLIKTRGQQVTLSCSPISGHRSVSWYQQTPGQGLQFLFEYFSETQRNKGNFPGRFSGRQFSNSRSEMNVSTLELGDSALYLCASSDGTSGGAGQYFGPGTRLTVT.